The 7 T cell receptor beta chains in this list originate from one sample, sequenced in a study of graft-versus-host responses after intestinal transplantation. Clones were sequenced by immunoSEQ multiplex PCR, and TCRdb holds only the in-frame ones, with some missing. Here the sample spans tens of thousands of clones, over 90% being singletons. For these receptors, no antigen is known. Sequencing was performed on unstimulated CD4+ T cells sorted from spleen or lymph node cells, taken before transplant. Receptors originate from a human donor who was the organ donor for an intestinal transplant.

The J gene is TRBJ2-7, the V gene TRBV6-6; D gene ambiguous. The V gene's germline CDR1 is MNHNY and CDR2 SVGAGI (reference sequence). The CDR3 extends over 14 amino acids. Trimming left V 0 bases short and J 3 bases short, with 9 bases between. The CDR3 here is CASSYSGSNYEQYF. CDR3 DNA sequence: TGTGCCAGCAGTTACTCGGGCAGCAACTACGAGCAGTACTTC.

The gene calls are TRBV10-3 and TRBJ2-7; D is ambiguous. Trimming stripped 0 bases from V and 0 bases from J, with 9 bases between. Germline values: CDR1 ENHRY, CDR2 SYGVKD. There are 15 residues in the CDR3. CDR3 coding DNA: TGTGCCATCAGTGAGTCGCCGGGCAGCTCCTACGAGCAGTACTTC. Residues: CAISESPGSSYEQYF.

The chain combines TRBV16 with TRBJ2-7, with D perhaps matching TRBD2 (6 bases). Germline V CDR1 and CDR2: KGHSY, FQNENV. This CDR3 is 14 amino acids long. Trimming removed 7 bases at V and 6 bases at J, with 19 bases between. CDR3 amino acids: CASNRAGSTSEQYF. In DNA form, the CDR3 reads TGTGCCAGCAACCGGGCGGGGTCGACGAGCGAGCAGTACTTC.

The J gene is TRBJ2-1, the V gene TRBV5-1; TRBD1 aligns across 9 bases. CDR1 is SGHRS, CDR2 YFSETQ, per germline. The CDR3 covers 16 residues. With V trimmed by 4 bases and J by 4 bases, 9 bases remained unmatched. The CDR3 loop is CASSVIAGTGYNEQFF. CDR3 bases: TGCGCCAGCAGCGTAATTGCCGGGACAGGGTACAATGAGCAGTTCTTC. The full variable domain, rest sourced from reference TRBV5-1 and TRBJ2-1, is KAGVTQTPRYLIKTRGQQVTLSCSPISGHRSVSWYQQTPGQGLQFLFEYFSETQRNKGNFPGRFSGRQFSNSRSEMNVSTLELGDSALYLCASSVIAGTGYNEQFFGPGTRLTVL.

The rearrangement joins TRBV6-6 to TRBJ1-5; D is undetermined. This CDR3 is 13 amino acids long. Germline V gene sequence: CDR1 MNHNY, CDR2 SVGAGI (reference sequence). V was trimmed by 6 bases and J by 0 bases, leaving 6 bases between them. CDR3 sequence: CASRGDSNQPQHF. The CDR3 nucleotides read TGTGCCAGCAGAGGTGATAGCAATCAGCCCCAGCATTTT.

The chain combines TRBV5-1 with TRBJ1-6; no clear D gene. The CDR3 extends over 15 amino acids. Between the trimmed V and J ends, which lost 0 bases and 7 bases, there was a span of 11 bases. CDR1 and CDR2 from the germline V gene are SGHRS and YFSETQ. The CDR3, as DNA: TGCGCCAGCAGCTTGGAGGGTCAGAGAAATTCACCCCTCCACTTT. Its translation: CASSLEGQRNSPLHF.

The chain carries TRBV5-1 and TRBJ2-3; no clear D gene. CDR1 is SGHRS, CDR2 YFSETQ, per germline. Trimming left V 3 bases short and J 0 bases short, with 14 bases between. This CDR3 comprises 16 residues. The CDR3 DNA reads as TGCGCCAGCAGCTACTGGACGGATACTAGCACAGATACGCAGTATTTT. Translation: CASSYWTDTSTDTQYF.